These T cell receptor beta chains were read from a single sample in a study of identical twins. TCRdb re-called the 5' RACE reads with MiXCR, one entry per CDR3 protein. Of around 1.7 million distinct CDR3 sequences in the sample, 32% are singletons; the top ten hold less than 0.35%. The sample taken for sequencing was cord blood. The receptors were gathered from a newborn girl in good health. Each CDR3 is given with its conserved first and last residue. The D gene is left open where the match is weak. Rows give clone size only sometimes, using once, few, many, or a class for an expanded clone.

TRBJ2-3,few,NA,TRBV11-2,TGTGCCAGCAGCCACGACCCAGATACGCAGTATTTT,CASSHDPDTQYF
TRBJ2-1,NA,TRBD2,TRBV20-1,TGCAGTGCTAGGGAAAGCGGGAGAAGGAACAATGAGCAGTTCTTC,CSARESGRRNNEQFF
TRBJ2-1,few,TRBD2,TRBV29-1,TGCAGCGTTGGTGGCGGGAGTGCCTACAATGAGCAGTTCTTC,CSVGGGSAYNEQFF
TRBJ2-7,NA,NA,TRBV28,TGTGCCAGCAGCCCCGCAACCCGACACTACGAGCAGTACTTC,CASSPATRHYEQYF
TRBJ2-2,NA,NA,TRBV20-1,TGCAGTGCTAGTAGAAAACTGGGGGTTGTCGGGGAGCTGTTTTTT,CSASRKLGVVGELFF
TRBJ2-7,NA,TRBD2,TRBV7-4,TGTGCCAGCAGCCCCTGGACTAGCTGCGACGAGCAGTACTTC,CASSPWTSCDEQYF
TRBJ1-1,NA,NA,TRBV9,TGTGCCAGCAGCGTACCCACAGACGTGAACACTGAAGCTTTCTTT,CASSVPTDVNTEAFF
TRBJ2-5,NA,NA,TRBV6-1,TGTGCCAGCAGTGAGCACGGGGTGAAGGAGACCCAGTACTTC,CASSEHGVKETQYF
TRBJ2-7,few,NA,TRBV3-1,TGTGCCAGCAGCCAAGTCCCCTCTTCTGAGCAGTACTTC,CASSQVPSSEQYF
TRBJ2-5,NA,NA,TRBV3-1,TGTGCCGGCAGCCAAGGGGGGAAGACCCAGTACTTC,CAGSQGGKTQYF
TRBJ1-2,NA,TRBD1,TRBV7-2,TGTGCCAGCAGCTTAGTAGGGGGCTTCGTCCAAGGCTACACCTTC,CASSLVGGFVQGYTF
TRBJ2-3,few,NA,TRBV29-1,TGCAGCGTTGAGAGACTAGCCCTCGGACAGGCCCTCACAGATACGCAGTATTTT,CSVERLALGQALTDTQYF
TRBJ2-3,NA,NA,TRBV7-8,TGTGCCAGCAGCTTAGTCAGAACCGGGACGGCTAGCACAGATACGCAGTATTTT,CASSLVRTGTASTDTQYF
TRBJ2-7,NA,NA,TRBV20-1,TGCAGTGCTAGACCCCCCAGGACGGCGAGCTCCTACGAGCAGTACTTC,CSARPPRTASSYEQYF
TRBJ2-1,NA,NA,TRBV6-5,TGTGCCAGCAGTTACTCGAGGGGGGCCTACGAGCAGTTCTTC,CASSYSRGAYEQFF
TRBJ2-1,NA,TRBD2,TRBV9,TGTGCCAGCAGCGTCGGCGGGAGGGCCACCAATGAGCAGTTCTTC,CASSVGGRATNEQFF
TRBJ2-1,once,TRBD2,TRBV20-1,TGCAGTGCTGGACTAGCGGGGGTACGGTCCTACAATGAGCAGTTCTTC,CSAGLAGVRSYNEQFF
TRBJ2-5,NA,TRBD2,TRBV7-2,TGTGCCAGCACCCATCTGACTAGCGGGGAGACCCAGTACTTC,CASTHLTSGETQYF
TRBJ2-3,NA,TRBD2,TRBV3-1,TGTGCCAGCAGCCAGCTACCGGGAGGGGTCACAGATACGCAGTATTTT,CASSQLPGGVTDTQYF
TRBJ2-3,NA,NA,TRBV7-2,TGTGCCAGCAGCTTTCGTTCTAGCGGCACAGATACGCAGTATTTT,CASSFRSSGTDTQYF
TRBJ2-7,few,NA,TRBV28,TGTGCCAGCAGGGCTGATTTGGGATCCGGCTACGAGCAGTACTTC,CASRADLGSGYEQYF
TRBJ2-1,NA,TRBD2,TRBV20-1,TGCAGTGCTGTAGGGACTAGCGGGAGCAATGAGCAGTTCTTC,CSAVGTSGSNEQFF
TRBJ2-7,NA,NA,TRBV20-1,TGCGGTGCTAGAGATCTCGGCCGCCTGTCCTACGAGCAGTACTTC,CGARDLGRLSYEQYF
TRBJ2-3,NA,TRBD2,TRBV20-1,TGCAGTGCTAGAGACATGGGCCTAGCGGGGGCAGATACGCAGTATTTT,CSARDMGLAGADTQYF
TRBJ2-1,once,NA,TRBV20-1,TGCAGTGCTGCCCGGGACCTAGCTTGGGGAGACATAGAGACCCAGTTCTTC,CSAARDLAWGDIETQFF
TRBJ1-2,few,NA,TRBV20-1,TGCAGTGCTAGAGATAAGCTCCCGTATGGCTACACCTTC,CSARDKLPYGYTF
TRBJ1-2,few,NA,TRBV5-1,TGCGCCAGCAGCTTGCCAGGCAGAAACAGATATGGCTACACCTTC,CASSLPGRNRYGYTF